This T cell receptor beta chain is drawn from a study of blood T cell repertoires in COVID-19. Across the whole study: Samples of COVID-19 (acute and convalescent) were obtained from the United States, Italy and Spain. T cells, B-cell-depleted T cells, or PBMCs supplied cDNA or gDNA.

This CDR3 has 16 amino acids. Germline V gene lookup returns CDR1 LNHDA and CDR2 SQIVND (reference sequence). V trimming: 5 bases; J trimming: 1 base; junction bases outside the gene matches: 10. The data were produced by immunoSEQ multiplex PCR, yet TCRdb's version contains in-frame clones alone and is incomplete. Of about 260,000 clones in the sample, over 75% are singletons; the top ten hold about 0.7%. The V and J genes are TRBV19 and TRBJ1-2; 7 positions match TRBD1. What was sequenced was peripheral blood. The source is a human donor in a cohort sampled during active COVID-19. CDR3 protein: CASSSLGTGVNYGYTF. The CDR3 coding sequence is TGTGCCAGTAGTTCCCTCGGAACAGGGGTTAACTATGGCTACACCTTC.